The rows below give T cell receptor beta chains drawn from one sample of a study of shared clonotypes between healthy human individuals. TCRdb's copy holds only in-frame clones and misses some; the assay was immunoSEQ multiplex PCR. Here the sample spans about 1.5 million clones, approximately 98% being singletons. The specimen was naive CD4+ T cells sorted from blood. These receptors all come from a man under 40 in good health. Each CDR3 is given with its conserved first and last residue. The D gene is left open where the match is weak.

j_gene | d_gene | v_gene | CDR3aa | CDR3nt
TRBJ2-7 | - | TRBV5-5 | CASSLQGSPSEQYF | TGTGCCAGCAGCTTGCAGGGTAGTCCCAGCGAGCAGTACTTC
TRBJ1-5 | - | TRBV6-6 | CASSYSIGQSYQPQHF | TGTGCCAGCAGTTACTCGATTGGACAGTCGTATCAGCCCCAGCATTTT
TRBJ2-1 | - | TRBV4-1 | CASSQEVEGSEQFF | TGCGCCAGCAGCCAAGAGGTAGAGGGGTCTGAGCAGTTCTTC
TRBJ2-5 | - | TRBV5-6 | CASSLDRLGSKTQYF | TGTGCCAGCAGCTTGGACAGATTGGGGTCAAAGACCCAGTACTTC
TRBJ2-3 | TRBD2 | TRBV4-2 | CASSQDGLAGSTDTQYF | TGTGCCAGCAGCCAAGATGGACTAGCGGGGTCCACAGATACGCAGTATTTT
TRBJ2-2 | - | TRBV25-1 | CASSEYVGSTGELFF | TGTGCCAGCAGTGAATATGTTGGGAGCACCGGGGAGCTGTTTTTT
TRBJ2-5 | - | TRBV28 | CASRGLAKGETQYF | TGTGCCAGCAGAGGATTGGCGAAGGGGGAGACCCAGTACTTC
TRBJ2-7 | - | TRBV10-2 | CASSVIIGREQYF | TGCGCCAGCAGTGTAATCATAGGGCGCGAGCAGTACTTC
TRBJ2-3 | TRBD2 | TRBV4-1 | CASSQEVGLAGGYSRRGTQYF | TGCGCCAGCAGCCAAGAAGTAGGACTAGCGGGAGGTTATTCCAGAAGAGGTACGCAGTATTTT
TRBJ1-1 | TRBD1 | TRBV2 | CASRDPTGSNTEAFF | TGTGCCAGCAGGGACCCGACAGGGTCGAACACTGAAGCTTTCTTT